This entry lists 10 T cell receptor beta chains sequenced from one sample in a study of blood T cell repertoires in COVID-19. Data came from immunoSEQ multiplex PCR; TCRdb stores just in-frame clones and leaves some out. The profile shows more than 65,000 clones, over 70% of them singletons. Sample: peripheral blood. These TCRs come from a man in his fifties or sixties with acute or convalescent COVID-19.

The V gene is TRBV10-2, the J gene TRBJ1-2; D ambiguous. Trimming took 2 bases from V and 4 from J, leaving 5 bases between them. Germline values: CDR1 WSHSY, CDR2 SAAADI. The CDR3 has 12 residues. CDR3: CASSEEGYGYTF. In DNA form, the CDR3 reads TGCGCCAGCAGTGAGGAGGGCTATGGCTACACCTTC.

This clone was observed a single time. The genes are TRBV5-6 and TRBJ2-4; TRBD1 aligns across 9 bases. This CDR3 comprises 14 residues. Germline V gene sequence: CDR1 SGHDT, CDR2 YYEEEE. V was clipped by 5 bases and J by 8 bases; unmatched bases: 8. CDR3 in DNA: TGTGCCAGCAGTCTGGGACAGGGAATGGACATTCAGTACTTC. This translates into CASSLGQGMDIQYF.

The chain is built from TRBV12-3 or TRBV12-4 and TRBJ1-1; D call uncertain. This CDR3 contains 12 residues. V was pared by 2 bases and J by 8 bases, with 9 bases between. CDR3 amino acids: CASSLWADEAFF. The CDR3 DNA reads as TGTGCCAGCAGTTTATGGGCAGACGAAGCTTTCTTT.

Comment on this clone: Within the sample, other DNA sequences also encode this same CDR3. The chain carries TRBV7-3 and TRBJ2-7; 7 bases align to TRBD1. After removal of 2 bases from V and 4 bases from J, the junction contained 8 bases not matched to a gene. Germline lookup yields CDR1 SGHTA and CDR2 FQGTGA. The length of the CDR3 is 15 residues. The CDR3 DNA reads TGTGCCAGCAGCTTAGACCCGGGACAGACTTACGAGCAGTACTTC. It codes for CASSLDPGQTYEQYF.

The rearrangement joins TRBV7-9 to TRBJ1-1; D call uncertain. From germline, CDR1 is SEHNR and CDR2 FQNEAQ (reference sequence). V dropped 2 bases and J dropped 3 bases, with 7 bases sitting between them. The CDR3 has 13 amino acids. CDR3 sequence: CASSLMGDTEAFF. The CDR3 DNA is TGTGCCAGCAGCTTAATGGGAGACACTGAAGCTTTCTTT.

The CDR3 DNA sequence: TGTGCCAGCAGCACACTATCAGAGGGCGAAGCTTTCTTT. It specifies CASSTLSEGEAFF. The chain combines TRBV3-1 (or the pseudogene TRBV3-2) with TRBJ1-1; no definite D call. The germline V and J ends were trimmed by 5 bases and 8 bases, with 15 bases remaining between them. The CDR3 is made up of 13 amino acids. The V gene's germline CDR1 is LGHDT and CDR2 YNNKEL (reference sequence).

The CDR3 is CASSSKGQGEYEQYF. DNA of the CDR3: TGTGCCAGCAGTTCTAAAGGACAGGGAGAGTACGAGCAGTACTTC. The chain is built from TRBV6-6 and TRBJ2-7; 8 bases map to TRBD1. V was pared by 4 bases and J by 4 bases, with 9 bases of the junction left unmatched. The CDR3 consists of 15 residues. CDR1 is MNHNY and CDR2 is SVGAGI in the germline V gene (reference sequence).

The CDR3 sequence is CASSPSGTANEKLFF. CDR3 nucleotide sequence: TGTGCCAGCAGCCCTTCCGGGACAGCTAATGAAAAACTGTTTTTT. The chain is built from TRBV3-1 (or the pseudogene TRBV3-2) and TRBJ1-4; 7 bases are shared with TRBD1. Germline V gene sequence: CDR1 LGHDT, CDR2 YNNKEL (reference sequence). Trimming at V came to 4 bases and at J to 3 bases, leaving 5 bases not matched to a gene. The length of the CDR3 is 15 residues.

V and J are TRBV5-8 and TRBJ2-1, with TRBD2 identical over 14 bases. V gave up 4 bases and J gave up 8 bases; unmatched junction bases: 11. This CDR3 has 17 amino acids. Germline assignment: CDR1 SGHTS and CDR2 YDEGEE. CDR3 residues: CASSDQTSGGALYEQFF. The CDR3, as DNA: TGTGCCAGCAGCGATCAGACTAGCGGGGGGGCGCTCTATGAGCAGTTCTTC.

In its sample, this clone was seen a few times. V gene TRBV5-6 combines with J gene TRBJ2-7, with 8 positions matching TRBD1. The CDR3 is 14 amino acids. The germline gives CDR1 SGHDT, CDR2 YYEEEE. The V segment lost 4 bases and the J segment 6 bases; nucleotides outside the gene matches: 9. The DNA of the CDR3 is TGTGCCAGCAGCGTCGGACAGGGAAGGAGCGAGCAGTACTTC. It specifies CASSVGQGRSEQYF. Full variable domain (outside the CDR3, taken from reference TRBV5-6 and TRBJ2-7): DAGVTQSPTHLIKTRGQQVTLRCSPKSGHDTVSWYQQALGQGPQFIFQYYEEEERQRGNFPDRFSGHQFPNYSSELNVNALLLGDSALYLCASSVGQGRSEQYFGPGTRLTVT.